This T cell receptor (beta chain) was recorded in a study of T cells in localized non-small cell lung cancer. Method: immunoSEQ multiplex PCR; TCRdb's copy keeps in-frame clones and lacks some. The sample has about 35,000 clones; under 95% are singletons. Germline V lookup: CDR1 LNHDA, CDR2 SQIVND (reference sequence). The V end was cut by 2 bases, the J end by 2 bases, with 10 bases between. The CDR3 contains 15 residues. Study findings and constraints: Uninvolved adjacent lung had higher T cell clonality than tumor and all other tissues. Heterogeneity is still possible, as just one tumor region was sequenced.

Details on this clone: Its specificity is not known.

The TCR sequence derives from a female donor older than 55 with stage II lung adenocarcinoma. Here the sequenced sample was peripheral blood mononuclear cells, taken before any cancer treatment. V and J are TRBV19 and TRBJ2-1, with D unresolved. CDR3: CASSIQVGAYNEQFF. CDR3 in DNA: TGTGCCAGTAGTATACAGGTTGGGGCCTACAATGAGCAGTTCTTC.